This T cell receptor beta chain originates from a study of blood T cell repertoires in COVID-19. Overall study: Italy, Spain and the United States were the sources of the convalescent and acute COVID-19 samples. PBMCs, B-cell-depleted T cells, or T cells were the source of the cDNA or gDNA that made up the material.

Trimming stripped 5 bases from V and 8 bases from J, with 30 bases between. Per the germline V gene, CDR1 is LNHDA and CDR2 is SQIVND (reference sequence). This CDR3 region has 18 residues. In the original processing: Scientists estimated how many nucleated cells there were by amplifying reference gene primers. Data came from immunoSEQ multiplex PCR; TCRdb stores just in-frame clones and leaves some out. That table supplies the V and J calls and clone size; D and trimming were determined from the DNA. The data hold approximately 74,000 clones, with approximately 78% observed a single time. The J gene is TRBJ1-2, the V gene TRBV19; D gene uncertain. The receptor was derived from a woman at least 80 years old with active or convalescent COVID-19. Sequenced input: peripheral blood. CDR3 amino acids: CASSPQKSLAATLWGYTF. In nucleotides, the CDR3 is TGTGCCAGTAGTCCCCAGAAGTCGCTGGCGGCCACACTATGGGGCTACACCTTC.